These 26 T cell receptor beta chains share one sample of origin, sequenced in a study of shared clonotypes between healthy human individuals. Profiling relied on immunoSEQ multiplex PCR, and the TCRdb table lists in-frame clones only, not all of them. In the table there are fewer than 850,000 clones, roughly 91% of which are singletons. The sequencing sample was made of memory CD8+ T cells from PBMCs. Documented subset: CD45RO+ cells pooled with CCR7-negative TemRA cells. The receptors stem from a man in his late teens or twenties in good health. Some clones in this sample may be carry-over from other donors' samples.

The J gene is TRBJ2-7, the V gene TRBV11-3; no clear D gene. Trimming shortened V by 6 bases and J by 0 bases, and 12 bases separated the two germline ends. The CDR3 extends over 14 amino acids. Germline-derived CDR1 and CDR2 are SGHNT and YENEEA. In DNA form, the CDR3 reads TGTGCCAGCAGTATCGGTGGGGACTCCTACGAGCAGTACTTC. Its protein is CASSIGGDSYEQYF.

The chain employs TRBV4-3 and TRBJ2-7; 13 nucleotides align to TRBD2. The CDR3 is 16 residues long. Trimming at V came to 5 bases and at J to 3 bases, leaving 7 bases not matched to a gene. In germline, CDR1 is LGHNA, CDR2 YSLEER. For the CDR3, the DNA is TGCGCCAGCAGCAAAGGACTAGCGGGAGCCATCTACGAGCAGTACTTC. Amino acid sequence: CASSKGLAGAIYEQYF.

The chain has TRBV6-6 and TRBJ1-1, with no clear D. The ends were cut back, 3 bases at V and 6 bases at J, with 8 bases in the middle. The CDR3 sequence is 12 residues long. Germline loops: CDR1 MNHNY, CDR2 SVGAGI (reference sequence). The CDR3 region is CASSYFKAEAFF. CDR3 nucleotide sequence: TGTGCCAGCAGTTATTTCAAGGCTGAAGCTTTCTTT.

The gene calls are TRBV28 and TRBJ2-2; 7 bases are a match to TRBD2. The germline V gene encodes CDR1 MDHEN and CDR2 SYDVKM. The CDR3 has 14 residues. Losses at the gene ends were 5 bases for V and 6 bases for J; bases not matched to a gene: 6. This CDR3 reads CASSPWTRPGELFF. CDR3 DNA: TGTGCCAGCAGTCCATGGACTAGGCCCGGGGAGCTGTTTTTT.

The chain employs TRBV9 and TRBJ2-1, with 7 bases matching TRBD2. CDR1 is SGDLS, CDR2 YYNGEE, per germline. The junction had 14 bases not matched to a gene; V was cut back by 3 bases and J by 5 bases. The CDR3 spans 17 residues. The CDR3, as DNA: TGTGCCAGCAGCGCCCCCCTACGGGCTAGCGGAGACAATGAGCAGTTCTTC. Its protein product is CASSAPLRASGDNEQFF.

This rearrangement joins TRBV19 to TRBJ2-7; 9 nucleotides line up with TRBD1. Germline V CDR1 and CDR2: LNHDA, SQIVND (reference sequence). V trimming: 3 bases; J trimming: 4 bases; junction bases outside the gene matches: 4. This CDR3 comprises 14 residues. The CDR3 coding sequence is TGTGCCAGTAGTATCGACAGGGGGTTTTACGAGCAGTACTTC. Its protein product is CASSIDRGFYEQYF. The whole variable domain, filled in from reference TRBV19 and TRBJ2-7, reads DGGITQSPKYLFRKEGQNVTLSCEQNLNHDAMYWYRQDPGQGLRLIYYSQIVNDFQKGDIAEGYSVSREKKESFPLTVTSAQKNPTAFYLCASSIDRGFYEQYFGPGTRLTVT.

The rearrangement joins TRBV12-5 to TRBJ2-5; D is possibly TRBD2 (6 bases). The germline V and J ends were trimmed by 5 bases and 5 bases, with 9 bases remaining between them. Germline CDR1 LGHNT, CDR2 FRNRAP. The CDR3 has 12 amino acids. Here the CDR3 reads CASGMSGETQYF. CDR3 DNA: TGTGCTAGTGGTATGAGCGGGGAGACCCAGTACTTC.

This chain links TRBV5-8 with TRBJ1-2; D is perhaps TRBD1 (6 bases). This CDR3 has 15 residues. V dropped 3 bases and J dropped 6 bases, with 18 bases sitting between them. The germline gives CDR1 SGHTS, CDR2 YDEGEE. CDR3: CASSSTLGGRHGYTF. The DNA of the CDR3 is TGTGCCAGCAGCTCGACCTTGGGGGGGCGGCATGGCTACACCTTC.

The V call is TRBV7-9, the J call TRBJ1-2; D remains unclear. In germline, CDR1 is SEHNR, CDR2 FQNEAQ (reference sequence). This CDR3 region has 14 residues. Deletions cut 6 bases from V and 4 bases from J, with 15 bases between. CDR3 in amino acids: CASSLTGSGYGYTF. DNA for the CDR3: TGTGCCAGCAGTCTAACGGGGTCCGGCTATGGCTACACCTTC.

The chain uses TRBV14 and TRBJ2-1; possible D gene TRBD2, 6 bases. Trimming took 6 bases from V and 1 from J, leaving 25 bases between them. Germline V gene data show CDR1 as SGHDN and CDR2 as FVKESK. This CDR3 has 19 residues. The CDR3 here is CASSPQSSADPESYNEQFF. The CDR3 coding sequence is TGTGCCAGCAGTCCTCAATCTAGCGCCGACCCTGAATCCTACAATGAGCAGTTCTTC. The variable domain in full, with the rest retrieved from reference TRBV14 and TRBJ2-1, is EAGVTQFPSHSVIEKGQTVTLRCDPISGHDNLYWYRRVMGKEIKFLLHFVKESKQDESGMPNNRFLAERTGGTYSTLKVQPAELEDSGVYFCASSPQSSADPESYNEQFFGPGTRLTVL.

The gene calls are TRBV7-3 and TRBJ2-4; TRBD1 matches at 8 bases. Germline assignment: CDR1 SGHTA and CDR2 FQGTGA. The CDR3 runs to 16 residues. V lost 5 bases and J lost 0; bases outside the gene matches: 6. The CDR3 DNA follows: TGTGCCAGCAGCGCGACAGGGGCACAAGCCAAAAACATTCAGTACTTC. Translated: CASSATGAQAKNIQYF.

V is TRBV13 and J is TRBJ2-5, with 13 bases aligning to TRBD2. CDR3 size: 15 residues. The V segment lost 4 bases and the J segment 2 bases; nucleotides outside the gene matches: 1. In germline, CDR1 is PRHDT, CDR2 FYEKMQ (reference sequence). The CDR3 sequence is CASSSGLAGQETQYF. In DNA form, the CDR3 reads TGTGCCAGCAGCTCGGGACTAGCGGGGCAAGAGACCCAGTACTTC.

This clone has only one observation. V is TRBV13 and J is TRBJ2-7; TRBD2 agrees at 11 bases. CDR3 length equals 15 residues. After removal of 6 bases from V and 4 bases from J, the junction contained 8 bases not matched to a gene. The germline CDR1 and CDR2 sequences are PRHDT and FYEKMQ (reference sequence). The CDR3 reads CASSPTGTSGYEQYF. The CDR3, as DNA: TGTGCCAGCAGTCCCACCGGGACTAGCGGATACGAGCAGTACTTC.

The chain couples TRBV11-2 to TRBJ1-5; TRBD1 might be the D (5 bases). Between the trimmed V and J ends, which lost 1 base and 4 bases, there was a span of 14 bases. The CDR3 totals 16 residues. The germline V gene encodes CDR1 SGHAT and CDR2 FQNNGV. Written as DNA, the CDR3 is TGTGCCAGCAGCTTAGCTCCAGGGCCGGGTAATCAGCCCCAGCATTTT. Its protein product is CASSLAPGPGNQPQHF.

This chain links TRBV29-1 with TRBJ2-2, with D perhaps matching TRBD2 (6 bases). V lost 7 bases to trimming and J lost 6 bases, with 15 bases between them. CDR1 and CDR2 from the germline V gene are SQVTM and ANQGSEA. The CDR3 contains 13 residues. The CDR3 nucleotides are TGCAGCGCCTTAACCGGGGGATCCGGGGAGCTGTTTTTT. This encodes CSALTGGSGELFF.

The chain uses TRBV7-8 and TRBJ1-2, with 8 nucleotides matching TRBD1. With V trimmed by 5 bases and J by 8 bases, 10 bases remained unmatched. The CDR3 length is 14 residues. Germline V CDR1 and CDR2: SGHVS, FQNEAQ. CDR3 in amino acids: CASSPTGGDWGYTF. DNA for the CDR3: TGTGCCAGCAGCCCTACAGGGGGGGATTGGGGCTACACCTTC.

The chain combines TRBV6-5 with TRBJ2-7; D call uncertain. The CDR3 sequence is 16 residues long. Germline-derived CDR1 and CDR2 are MNHEY and SVGAGI. V lost 0 bases, J lost 0 bases, and 12 bases lay in between. This CDR3 is CASSYSRGSVSYEQYF. In DNA, the CDR3 is TGTGCCAGCAGTTACTCGAGAGGAAGCGTCTCCTACGAGCAGTACTTC.

The rearrangement joins TRBV21-1 to TRBJ2-2; the table's D call of TRBD1 was not tested on the DNA. TRBV21-1 is deemed a pseudogene. This CDR3 is 17 amino acids long. Here the CDR3 reads CASSSLRDTSNTGELFF. The CDR3 nucleotides are TGTGCCAGCAGCTCACTGAGGGACACCTCGAACACCGGGGAGCTGTTTTTT.

The chain is built from TRBV27 and TRBJ2-3, with D unresolved. This CDR3 contains 17 residues. Per germline, CDR1 MNHEY and CDR2 SMNVEV (reference sequence). The germline V and J ends were trimmed by 5 bases and 1 base, with 19 bases remaining between them. This CDR3 reads CASSPNPLSPGTDTQYF. CDR3 DNA: TGTGCCAGCAGTCCCAACCCACTATCTCCTGGCACAGATACGCAGTATTTT.

The J gene is TRBJ1-5, the V gene TRBV2; weak D call: TRBD1 (5 bases). Germline V gene lookup returns CDR1 SNHLY and CDR2 FYNNEI. V was shortened by 6 bases and J by 0 bases, with 18 bases between the two germline ends. This CDR3 is 17 amino acids long. The CDR3 loop is CASRTSGTIDSNQPQHF. As DNA, the CDR3 is TGTGCCAGCAGGACATCAGGGACGATCGATAGCAATCAGCCCCAGCATTTT.

The chain recombines TRBV25-1 with TRBJ2-7; 7 bases align to TRBD1. Looked up from germline, CDR1 is MGHDK and CDR2 is SYGVNS. V shed 8 bases, J shed 3 bases, and the junction held 10 bases outside the gene matches. The CDR3 is made up of 14 amino acids. CDR3 protein: CASGPKGQIYEQYF. As DNA, the CDR3 is TGTGCCAGCGGGCCTAAGGGACAGATCTACGAGCAGTACTTC.

With regard to this clone: This same CDR3 is encoded by further DNA sequences in the sample. The V call is TRBV9, the J call TRBJ2-7; no definite D call. CDR3 length: 13 amino acids. Germline V gene data show CDR1 as SGDLS and CDR2 as YYNGEE. Trimming left V 2 bases short and J 3 bases short, with 9 bases between. CDR3 sequence reads: CASSVGSNYEQYF. The CDR3 DNA follows: TGTGCCAGCAGCGTCGGCAGCAACTACGAGCAGTACTTC.

The V gene is TRBV27, the J gene TRBJ2-5, with 8 positions matching TRBD2. The J segment lost 2 bases and the V segment lost 6 bases, leaving 8 bases of the junction unmatched. Germline V gene data show CDR1 as MNHEY and CDR2 as SMNVEV (reference sequence). The CDR3 sequence is 15 residues long. In nucleotides, the CDR3 is TGTGCCAGCAGGGCTCTTAGCGGGACGCAAGAGACCCAGTACTTC. Its protein is CASRALSGTQETQYF.

This rearrangement joins TRBV7-8 to TRBJ2-7; tentative D call: TRBD2 (6 bases). V gave up 7 bases and J gave up 0 bases, with 13 bases separating them. The CDR3 covers 14 residues. In germline, CDR1 is SGHVS, CDR2 FQNEAQ. The CDR3 sequence: CASTPGLNSYEQYF. The DNA of the CDR3 is TGTGCCAGCACCCCGGGACTTAACTCCTACGAGCAGTACTTC. The entire variable domain, with the rest obtained from reference TRBV7-8 and TRBJ2-7, is as follows: GAGVSQSPRYKVAKRGQDVALRCDPISGHVSLFWYQQALGQGPEFLTYFQNEAQLDKSGLPSDRFFAERPEGSVSTLKIQRTQQEDSAVYLCASTPGLNSYEQYFGPGTRLTVT.

Comment on this clone: Other DNA sequences in the sample encode the same CDR3. This chain uses TRBV6-1 with TRBJ1-5, with a tentative D call TRBD1 (5 bases). V was trimmed by 3 bases and J by 4 bases, leaving 10 bases between them. CDR1 and CDR2 from the germline V gene are MNHNS and SASEGT. CDR3 size: 14 residues. The CDR3 region is CASSEGGGNQPQHF. The CDR3, as DNA: TGTGCCAGCAGTGAGGGGGGTGGGAATCAGCCCCAGCATTTT.

The chain couples TRBV6-5 to TRBJ1-2; D remains ambiguous. The CDR3 is 16 amino acids. Germline V CDR1 and CDR2: MNHEY, SVGAGI. The ends were cut back, 2 bases at V and 8 bases at J, with 21 bases in the middle. This chain's CDR3 is CASSYPARFSSWGYTF. DNA of the CDR3: TGTGCCAGCAGTTACCCTGCGAGGTTCTCATCATGGGGCTACACCTTC.